This T cell receptor beta chain is drawn from a study of blood T cell repertoires in COVID-19. About the research overall: Sites across the United States, Italy and Spain contributed samples from acute and convalescent COVID-19. Sources were T cells, B-cell-depleted T cells, or PBMCs; the material itself was cDNA or gDNA.

Methods used by the authors: Researchers report that nucleated cell counts were estimated from reference gene primer amplification. Measured with immunoSEQ multiplex PCR; TCRdb has only the in-frame clones, and not every one. V and J calls and clone size come straight from that table; D and trimming were deduced from the DNA. The sample includes approximately 66,000 clones, roughly nine tenths seen only once; the top ten take roughly 1.4%. Trimming removed 5 bases from V and 5 bases from J; junction bases left unmatched: 8. CDR1 and CDR2 from the germline V gene are SGHRS and YFSETQ. The CDR3 loop spans 14 amino acids. This clone was observed a single time.

The sample was peripheral blood. This chain joins TRBV5-1 and TRBJ1-2, with TRBD1 matching over 8 bases. The receptor was isolated from a man in his 60s with acute or convalescent COVID-19. The CDR3 reads CASSALGTGYGYTF. In nucleotides, the CDR3 is TGCGCCAGCAGTGCCCTCGGGACAGGATATGGCTACACCTTC.